This T cell receptor beta chain was sequenced during a study of blood T cell repertoires in COVID-19. Study background: T cells, B-cell-depleted T cells, or PBMCs supplied cDNA or gDNA.

Per the authors' pipeline: Counts of nucleated cells, estimated from reference gene primer amplification, were obtained. Here immunoSEQ multiplex PCR was the method, and the copy in TCRdb shows in-frame clones only, minus some. V and J calls and clone size follow that table, whereas D and trimming were derived from the DNA. Among about 130,000 clones listed, roughly 87% were seen once. Ages ranged from 18 to 89 years, with residence in 20 to 30 US areas. Two consecutive negative NP/OP PCR tests, clearance, or resolved symptoms defined Cohort 3 recovery. The CDR3 has 15 amino acids. V was cut by 1 base and J by 0 bases, with 7 bases left in between. CDR1 and CDR2 (germline): SGHRS, YFSETQ.

The sample consisted of PBMCs or T cells enriched from blood (not recorded which). The source is a man aged 25-45 years who had recovered from COVID-19. The genes are TRBV5-1 and TRBJ2-2; D uncertain. The CDR3 is CASSLNFPNTGELFF. The DNA of the CDR3 is TGCGCCAGCAGCTTGAACTTCCCGAACACCGGGGAGCTGTTTTTT.